This T cell receptor beta chain appears in the sequencing data of a study of blood T cell repertoires in COVID-19. In the study overall: The origin of the acute and convalescent COVID-19 samples was the United States, Italy and Spain. From T cells, B-cell-depleted T cells, or PBMCs came the material, which was cDNA or gDNA.

In the original workflow: Reference gene primer amplification gave nucleated cell count estimates. Data came from immunoSEQ multiplex PCR; TCRdb stores just in-frame clones and leaves some out. V and J calls and clone size follow that table, whereas D and trimming were derived from the DNA. This table holds about 170,000 clones, around 93% found once. The CDR3 extends over 13 amino acids. J is TRBJ2-7 and V is TRBV21-1; the DNA was not compared with TRBD1, the D call given in the table. TRBV21-1 corresponds to a pseudogene. This TCR came from a woman aged 50 to 65 with acute or convalescent COVID-19. The sequenced sample consisted of peripheral blood. The chain's CDR3 is CASSKVISYEQYF. In DNA form, the CDR3 reads TGTGCCAGCAGCAAAGTGATCAGCTACGAGCAGTACTTC.